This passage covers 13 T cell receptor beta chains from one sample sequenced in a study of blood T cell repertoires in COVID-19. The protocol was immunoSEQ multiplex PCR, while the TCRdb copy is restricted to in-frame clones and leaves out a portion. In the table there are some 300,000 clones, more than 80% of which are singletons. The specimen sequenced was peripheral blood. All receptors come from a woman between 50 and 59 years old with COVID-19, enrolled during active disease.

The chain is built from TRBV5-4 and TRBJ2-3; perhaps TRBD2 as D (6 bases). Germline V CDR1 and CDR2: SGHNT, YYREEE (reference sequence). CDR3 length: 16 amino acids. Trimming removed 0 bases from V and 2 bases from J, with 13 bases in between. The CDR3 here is CASSLAVGGPTDTQYF. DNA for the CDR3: TGTGCCAGCAGCTTGGCGGTGGGAGGCCCCACAGATACGCAGTATTTT.

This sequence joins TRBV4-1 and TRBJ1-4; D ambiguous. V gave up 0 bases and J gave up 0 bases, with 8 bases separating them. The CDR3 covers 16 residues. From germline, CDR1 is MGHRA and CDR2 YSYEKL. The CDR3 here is CASSQDTSATNEKLFF. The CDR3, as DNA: TGCGCCAGCAGCCAAGATACCAGCGCAACTAATGAAAAACTGTTTTTT.

Here the CDR3 DNA reads TGTGCCAGCAGCTTAACCACCCTCCGGTCCGCAGATACGCAGTATTTT. The encoded protein is CASSLTTLRSADTQYF. This chain links TRBV11-2 with TRBJ2-3; D remains ambiguous. Trimming shortened V by 2 bases and J by 4 bases, and 16 bases separated the two germline ends. The CDR3 totals 16 residues. Germline CDR1 and CDR2: SGHAT and FQNNGV. Full variable domain (outside the CDR3, taken from reference TRBV11-2 and TRBJ2-3): EAGVAQSPRYKIIEKRQSVAFWCNPISGHATLYWYQQILGQGPKLLIQFQNNGVVDDSQLPKDRFSAERLKGVDSTLKIQPAKLEDSAVYLCASSLTTLRSADTQYFGPGTRLTVL.

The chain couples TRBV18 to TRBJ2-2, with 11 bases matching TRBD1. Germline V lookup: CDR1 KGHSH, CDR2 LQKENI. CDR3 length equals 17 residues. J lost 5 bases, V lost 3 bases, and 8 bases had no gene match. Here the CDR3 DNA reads TGTGCCAGCTCACCGGACGGGACAGGGGGATGGACCGGGGAGCTGTTTTTT. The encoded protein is CASSPDGTGGWTGELFF.

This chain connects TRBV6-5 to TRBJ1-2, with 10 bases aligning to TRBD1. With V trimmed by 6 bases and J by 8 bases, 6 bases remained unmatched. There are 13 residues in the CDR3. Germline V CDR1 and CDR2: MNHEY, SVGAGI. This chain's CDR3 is CASSRGQGTGYTF. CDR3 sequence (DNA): TGTGCCAGCAGCAGGGGACAGGGGACAGGCTACACCTTC.

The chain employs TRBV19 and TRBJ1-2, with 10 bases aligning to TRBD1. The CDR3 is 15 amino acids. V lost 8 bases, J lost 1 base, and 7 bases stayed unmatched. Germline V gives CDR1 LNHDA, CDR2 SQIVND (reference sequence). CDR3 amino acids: CASSTGTGVNYGYTF. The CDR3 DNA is TGTGCCAGTTCTACCGGGACAGGGGTTAACTATGGCTACACCTTC.

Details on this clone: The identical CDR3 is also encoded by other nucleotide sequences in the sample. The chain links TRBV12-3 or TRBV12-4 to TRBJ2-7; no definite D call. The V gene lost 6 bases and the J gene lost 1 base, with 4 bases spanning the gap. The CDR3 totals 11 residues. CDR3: CASSPSYEQYF. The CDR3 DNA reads TGTGCCAGCAGCCCGTCCTACGAGCAGTACTTC.

The CDR3 loop is CASSVEGLAGDEQFF. For the CDR3, the DNA is TGTGCCAGCAGCGTAGAGGGACTAGCAGGGGATGAGCAGTTCTTC. The chain employs TRBV9 and TRBJ2-1; 9 positions agree with TRBD2. J lost 8 bases, V lost 0 bases, and 6 bases had no gene match. CDR3 size: 15 residues. Per the germline V gene, CDR1 is SGDLS and CDR2 is YYNGEE.

CDR3 sequence: CASSLSSGRAYGELFF. CDR3 in DNA: TGTGCCAGCAGTTTATCCAGCGGGAGGGCGTACGGGGAGCTGTTTTTT. The chain combines TRBV27 with TRBJ2-2; 10 bases are shared with TRBD2. Germline V gives CDR1 MNHEY, CDR2 SMNVEV (reference sequence). CDR3 size: 16 residues. V shed 0 bases, J shed 7 bases, and the junction held 5 bases outside the gene matches.

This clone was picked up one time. Here the CDR3 reads CASSLSNGARAAEAFF. CDR3 DNA: TGTGCCAGCAGTTTATCGAATGGCGCCAGGGCCGCTGAAGCTTTCTTT. The rearrangement joins TRBV27 to TRBJ1-1; maybe TRBD1 (5 bases). CDR3 length: 16 residues. V was clipped by 0 bases and J by 6 bases, with 17 bases between them. Per germline, CDR1 MNHEY and CDR2 SMNVEV (reference sequence).

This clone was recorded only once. The CDR3 nucleotides are TGTGCCAGCAGTCGGGGGGGGACTAGCGGGAGGGCCGGGTCAGGCGAGCAGTACTTC. Encoded protein: CASSRGGTSGRAGSGEQYF. The chain combines TRBV6-6 with TRBJ2-7; 16 bases line up with TRBD2. The J segment lost 6 bases and the V segment lost 5 bases, leaving 16 bases of the junction unmatched. This CDR3 comprises 19 residues. The germline V gene encodes CDR1 MNHNY and CDR2 SVGAGI (reference sequence).

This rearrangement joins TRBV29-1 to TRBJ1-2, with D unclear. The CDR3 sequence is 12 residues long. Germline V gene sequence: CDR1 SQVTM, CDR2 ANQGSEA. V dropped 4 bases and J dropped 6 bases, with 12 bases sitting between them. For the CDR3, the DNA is TGCAGCGTTGTACTAATTGGCAATGGCTACACCTTC. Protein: CSVVLIGNGYTF.

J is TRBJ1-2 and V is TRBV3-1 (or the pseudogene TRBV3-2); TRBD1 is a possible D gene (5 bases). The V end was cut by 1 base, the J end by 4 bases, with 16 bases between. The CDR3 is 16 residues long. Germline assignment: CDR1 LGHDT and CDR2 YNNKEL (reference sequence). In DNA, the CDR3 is TGTGCCAGCAGCCAAGGCAGCGGGGGGGGGAGCTATGGCTACACCTTC. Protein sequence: CASSQGSGGGSYGYTF.